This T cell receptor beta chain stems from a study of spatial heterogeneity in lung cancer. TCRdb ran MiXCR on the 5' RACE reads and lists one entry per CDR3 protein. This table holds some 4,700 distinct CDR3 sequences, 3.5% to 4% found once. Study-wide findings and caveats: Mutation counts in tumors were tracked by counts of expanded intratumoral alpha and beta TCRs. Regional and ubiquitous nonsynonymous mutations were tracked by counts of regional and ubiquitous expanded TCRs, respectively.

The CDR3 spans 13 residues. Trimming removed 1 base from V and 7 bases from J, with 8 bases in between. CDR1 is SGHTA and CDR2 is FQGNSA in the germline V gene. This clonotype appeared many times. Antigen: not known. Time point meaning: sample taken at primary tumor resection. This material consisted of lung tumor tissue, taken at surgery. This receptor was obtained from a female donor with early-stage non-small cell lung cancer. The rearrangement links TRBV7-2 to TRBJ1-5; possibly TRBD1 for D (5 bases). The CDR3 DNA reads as TGTGCCAGCAGCTTAGTTGGGGGACAGCCCCAGCATTTT. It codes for CASSLVGGQPQHF.